This is a list of T cell receptor beta chains from one sample in a study of graft-versus-host responses after intestinal transplantation. Profiling relied on immunoSEQ multiplex PCR, and the TCRdb table lists in-frame clones only, not all of them. The sample lists over a thousand clones, roughly four fifths occurring once. Material: ileum tissue, obtained about 250 days after intestinal transplantation. Receptors originate from a human patient who received an intestinal transplant, so some T cells may come from the graft donor. Both conserved end residues are part of each CDR3. The D gene is left open where the match is weak. Size tells how often a clone was seen (once, few, many) or the class of an expanded clone, and some rows leave it out.

cdr3_nt: TGTGCCAGTAGTATGACCTCCGTCGCCCCTAGCGGGAGAGGGGATGAGCAGTTCTTC; cdr3_aa: CASSMTSVAPSGRGDEQFF; clone_size: .; j_call: TRBJ2-1; v_call: TRBV19; d_call: TRBD2
cdr3_nt: TGCGCCAGCAGCCCCCCGGACAGTTTCGGAAACACCATATATTTT; cdr3_aa: CASSPPDSFGNTIYF; clone_size: .; j_call: TRBJ1-3; v_call: TRBV4-1; d_call: .
cdr3_nt: TGTGCCAGCAGCTCAACGGACAGGTACGAGCAGTACTTC; cdr3_aa: CASSSTDRYEQYF; clone_size: .; j_call: TRBJ2-7; v_call: TRBV7-9; d_call: TRBD1
cdr3_nt: TGCGCCAGCAGCATGACTATCTCCTACGAGCAGTACTTC; cdr3_aa: CASSMTISYEQYF; clone_size: .; j_call: TRBJ2-7; v_call: TRBV5-1; d_call: .
cdr3_nt: TGTGCCTGGAGTGTACTAGGGGGTGGCTACACCTTC; cdr3_aa: CAWSVLGGGYTF; clone_size: .; j_call: TRBJ1-2; v_call: TRBV30; d_call: .
cdr3_nt: TGTGCCAGCAGTGAAGAGACCCAGTACTTC; cdr3_aa: CASSEETQYF; clone_size: .; j_call: TRBJ2-5; v_call: TRBV2; d_call: .
cdr3_nt: TGTGCCAGCAGCTTAAACAGGGGAAGCTATGGCTACACCTTC; cdr3_aa: CASSLNRGSYGYTF; clone_size: .; j_call: TRBJ1-2; v_call: TRBV5-6; d_call: TRBD1
cdr3_nt: TGTGCCAGCAGCCAAGGGGCTAGCGGGGGGACAGATACGCAGTATTTT; cdr3_aa: CASSQGASGGTDTQYF; clone_size: .; j_call: TRBJ2-3; v_call: TRBV4-2; d_call: TRBD2
cdr3_nt: TGTGCCAGCTCCGGCTCACCCACATTTTACGAGCAGTACTTC; cdr3_aa: CASSGSPTFYEQYF; clone_size: .; j_call: TRBJ2-7; v_call: TRBV9; d_call: .
cdr3_nt: TGTGCCAGCAGTACGGGGGGCACTAATGAAAAACTGTTTTTT; cdr3_aa: CASSTGGTNEKLFF; clone_size: .; j_call: TRBJ1-4; v_call: TRBV28; d_call: .
cdr3_nt: TGTGCCATCAGTGGGGGGCACGAGCAGTACTTC; cdr3_aa: CAISGGHEQYF; clone_size: .; j_call: TRBJ2-7; v_call: TRBV10-3; d_call: .
cdr3_nt: TGCGCCAGCAGCCAAGATCATCTAGCGGGAGGATCCTACGAGCAGTACTTC; cdr3_aa: CASSQDHLAGGSYEQYF; clone_size: .; j_call: TRBJ2-7; v_call: TRBV4-3; d_call: TRBD2
cdr3_nt: TGTGCCAGCAGCCCGGGACAGGGGGCCTACGAGCAGTACTTC; cdr3_aa: CASSPGQGAYEQYF; clone_size: .; j_call: TRBJ2-7; v_call: TRBV9; d_call: TRBD1
cdr3_nt: TGTGCCAGCAGCCAAGATCTTACAGAAGATACGCAGTATTTT; cdr3_aa: CASSQDLTEDTQYF; clone_size: .; j_call: TRBJ2-3; v_call: TRBV4-2; d_call: .
cdr3_nt: TGTGCCAGCAGCTTACCGGGACTAGCTGAAGAGACCCAGTACTTC; cdr3_aa: CASSLPGLAEETQYF; clone_size: .; j_call: TRBJ2-5; v_call: TRBV13; d_call: TRBD2
cdr3_nt: TGTGCCAGCAGCTTCGACAGGTACACTGAAGCTTTCTTT; cdr3_aa: CASSFDRYTEAFF; clone_size: .; j_call: TRBJ1-1; v_call: TRBV5-4; d_call: .
cdr3_nt: TGTGCCAGCAGCTTGGCCGGCGGGGGGCGAGATACGCAGTATTTT; cdr3_aa: CASSLAGGGRDTQYF; clone_size: .; j_call: TRBJ2-3; v_call: TRBV5-4; d_call: TRBD2
cdr3_nt: TGTGCCAGTAGTTTGGGACTAGCCCACGAGACCCAGTACTTC; cdr3_aa: CASSLGLAHETQYF; clone_size: .; j_call: TRBJ2-5; v_call: TRBV19; d_call: TRBD2
cdr3_nt: TGTGCCTGGAGTATCGGGCGAGGTGAGACCCAGTACTTC; cdr3_aa: CAWSIGRGETQYF; clone_size: few; j_call: TRBJ2-5; v_call: TRBV30; d_call: .
cdr3_nt: TGTGCCATCAGTGTGTACAGGCTTCTCGGAGGCTACGAGCAGTACTTC; cdr3_aa: CAISVYRLLGGYEQYF; clone_size: .; j_call: TRBJ2-7; v_call: TRBV10-3; d_call: .
cdr3_nt: TGTGCCAGCAGCTTTGGATTCCCCAATGAGCAGTTCTTC; cdr3_aa: CASSFGFPNEQFF; clone_size: few; j_call: TRBJ2-1; v_call: TRBV5-6; d_call: .
cdr3_nt: TGTGCCAGCAGCCCGGGGACAGGCCCTCCAGGCTCCAGCGGCTACACCTTC; cdr3_aa: CASSPGTGPPGSSGYTF; clone_size: .; j_call: TRBJ1-2; v_call: TRBV5-8; d_call: TRBD1
cdr3_nt: TGTGCCAGCAGCTTAGCCCGGGGACTCGGAGGTAGAAATGAGCAGTTCTTC; cdr3_aa: CASSLARGLGGRNEQFF; clone_size: .; j_call: TRBJ2-1; v_call: TRBV7-6; d_call: .
cdr3_nt: TGTGCCAGCACCCAAGGGACTAGCGGCCCTAGCTCCTACAATGAGCAGTTCTTC; cdr3_aa: CASTQGTSGPSSYNEQFF; clone_size: .; j_call: TRBJ2-1; v_call: TRBV5-4; d_call: TRBD2
cdr3_nt: TGCGCCAGCAGCCAAGATCTTGTAGGGGGCTGGACTGAAGCTTTCTTT; cdr3_aa: CASSQDLVGGWTEAFF; clone_size: .; j_call: TRBJ1-1; v_call: TRBV4-3; d_call: TRBD1
cdr3_nt: TGTGCCTGGAGTGTTAGTTATTACAATGAGCAGTTCTTC; cdr3_aa: CAWSVSYYNEQFF; clone_size: .; j_call: TRBJ2-1; v_call: TRBV30; d_call: .
cdr3_nt: TGTGCCAGCAGCTTAGCAGCTTTCTATGGCTACACCTTC; cdr3_aa: CASSLAAFYGYTF; clone_size: few; j_call: TRBJ1-2; v_call: TRBV7-9; d_call: .
cdr3_nt: TGCGCCAGCAGCCAGGATGCCTCATCTACCGGGACAGGGGTCTCGAACACCGGGGAGCTGTTTTTT; cdr3_aa: CASSQDASSTGTGVSNTGELFF; clone_size: .; j_call: TRBJ2-2; v_call: TRBV4-3; d_call: TRBD1
cdr3_nt: TGTGCCAGCAGCTTAAGTACGATTAGCAGACAAGAGACCCAGTACTTC; cdr3_aa: CASSLSTISRQETQYF; clone_size: .; j_call: TRBJ2-5; v_call: TRBV7-2; d_call: .
cdr3_nt: TGCGCCAGCAGCTTAGCGGGAGAGACCCAGTACTTC; cdr3_aa: CASSLAGETQYF; clone_size: few; j_call: TRBJ2-5; v_call: TRBV5-1; d_call: .
cdr3_nt: TGTGCCAGCAGCTTCAGGGGCAATCAGCCCCAGCATTTT; cdr3_aa: CASSFRGNQPQHF; clone_size: .; j_call: TRBJ1-5; v_call: TRBV7-2; d_call: .
cdr3_nt: TGTGCCAGCAGCGAAGAGACCCAGTACTTC; cdr3_aa: CASSEETQYF; clone_size: .; j_call: TRBJ2-5; v_call: TRBV5-5; d_call: .
cdr3_nt: TGCGCCAGCAGTGAGTCGCAGGGGGGCCCGCCGGACGAGCAGTACTTC; cdr3_aa: CASSESQGGPPDEQYF; clone_size: .; j_call: TRBJ2-7; v_call: TRBV10-2; d_call: .
cdr3_nt: TGCACCAGCAGGACTAGCGACAATGAGCAGTTCTTC; cdr3_aa: CTSRTSDNEQFF; clone_size: .; j_call: TRBJ2-1; v_call: TRBV1; d_call: .
cdr3_nt: TGTGCCAGCAGCCAAGAAGGGAGTGGGGCCAAAAACATTCAGTACTTC; cdr3_aa: CASSQEGSGAKNIQYF; clone_size: .; j_call: TRBJ2-4; v_call: TRBV4-2; d_call: .
cdr3_nt: TGTGCCAGCAGCTCCATTCGACAGGGGAACACCATATATTTT; cdr3_aa: CASSSIRQGNTIYF; clone_size: hyperexpanded; j_call: TRBJ1-3; v_call: TRBV7-9; d_call: TRBD1
cdr3_nt: TGTGCCAGCATAGGAGAGCAAGTAGGCGTCTATTACGAGCAGTACTTC; cdr3_aa: CASIGEQVGVYYEQYF; clone_size: .; j_call: TRBJ2-7; v_call: TRBV2; d_call: .
cdr3_nt: TGTGCCAGCAGCCCGATAAGATTAGTTGGTGAGCAGTTCTTC; cdr3_aa: CASSPIRLVGEQFF; clone_size: .; j_call: TRBJ2-1; v_call: TRBV7-2; d_call: .
cdr3_nt: TGTGCCACCAGCAGAGATCGACGGAACACTGAAGCTTTCTTT; cdr3_aa: CATSRDRRNTEAFF; clone_size: .; j_call: TRBJ1-1; v_call: TRBV15; d_call: .
cdr3_nt: TGTGCCAGCAGCCTTCAGGGGGTCGAGACCCAGTACTTC; cdr3_aa: CASSLQGVETQYF; clone_size: .; j_call: TRBJ2-5; v_call: TRBV5-4; d_call: TRBD1
cdr3_nt: TGTGCCAGTCCCAGACAGCCCCAGCATTTT; cdr3_aa: CASPRQPQHF; clone_size: few; j_call: TRBJ1-5; v_call: TRBV19; d_call: .
cdr3_nt: TGTGCCTGGAGTTTTAGGACAGCTAACTATGGCTACACCTTC; cdr3_aa: CAWSFRTANYGYTF; clone_size: .; j_call: TRBJ1-2; v_call: TRBV30; d_call: .
cdr3_nt: TGTGCCAGCTCACCGGACAGGGACGAAAAACTGTTTTTT; cdr3_aa: CASSPDRDEKLFF; clone_size: .; j_call: TRBJ1-4; v_call: TRBV18; d_call: TRBD1
cdr3_nt: TGCACTTCCTTGAAGAACAATGAGCAGTTCTTC; cdr3_aa: CTSLKNNEQFF; clone_size: .; j_call: TRBJ2-1; v_call: TRBV29-1; d_call: .
cdr3_nt: TGTGCCAGCAATCCGACAGGGGGGCTCGGCACCGGGGAGCTGTTTTTT; cdr3_aa: CASNPTGGLGTGELFF; clone_size: .; j_call: TRBJ2-2; v_call: TRBV28; d_call: TRBD1
cdr3_nt: TGTGCCAGCAGCTCAACCTCTAGCGGGGCCGGGCGGGTAAGCGAGCAGTACTTC; cdr3_aa: CASSSTSSGAGRVSEQYF; clone_size: .; j_call: TRBJ2-7; v_call: TRBV5-6; d_call: TRBD2
cdr3_nt: TGTGCCAGCAACTCGAGACTAGCGGGACCGAATGAGCAGTTCTTC; cdr3_aa: CASNSRLAGPNEQFF; clone_size: .; j_call: TRBJ2-1; v_call: TRBV7-9; d_call: TRBD2
cdr3_nt: TGTGCCAGCAGTGAACTAGCGGGGGATTTCAGTACGCAGTATTTT; cdr3_aa: CASSELAGDFSTQYF; clone_size: few; j_call: TRBJ2-3; v_call: TRBV6-4; d_call: TRBD2
cdr3_nt: TGTGCCAGCAGCGACTGGATCACAGATACGCAGTATTTT; cdr3_aa: CASSDWITDTQYF; clone_size: .; j_call: TRBJ2-3; v_call: TRBV14; d_call: .
cdr3_nt: TGTGCCAGCAGCGTAGGAGAACACTACGAGCAGTACTTC; cdr3_aa: CASSVGEHYEQYF; clone_size: .; j_call: TRBJ2-7; v_call: TRBV9; d_call: .
cdr3_nt: TGTGCCAGCAGTTTATCATTTAATGAAAAACTGTTTTTT; cdr3_aa: CASSLSFNEKLFF; clone_size: few; j_call: TRBJ1-4; v_call: TRBV27; d_call: .
cdr3_nt: TGTGCCAGCAGCTTAGCTAGCGGGAGCCCAGTACAAGGCACAGATACGCAGTATTTT; cdr3_aa: CASSLASGSPVQGTDTQYF; clone_size: .; j_call: TRBJ2-3; v_call: TRBV11-3; d_call: TRBD2
cdr3_nt: TGCGCCAGCAGCCAAGTAGGAGGCGGTTTGTACAATGAGCAGTTCTTC; cdr3_aa: CASSQVGGGLYNEQFF; clone_size: .; j_call: TRBJ2-1; v_call: TRBV4-3; d_call: .
cdr3_nt: TGTGCCAGCGGGGAGGTGAGGACCGGGGAGCTGTTTTTT; cdr3_aa: CASGEVRTGELFF; clone_size: few; j_call: TRBJ2-2; v_call: TRBV9; d_call: .
cdr3_nt: TGCGCCAGCAGCCAATCATTGGGAGTACCGAGCTCCTATAATTCACCCCTCCACTTT; cdr3_aa: CASSQSLGVPSSYNSPLHF; clone_size: .; j_call: TRBJ1-6; v_call: TRBV4-1; d_call: .
cdr3_nt: TGCGCCAGCAGGCGGACTAGCGGGAGGACCGGGGAGCTGTTTTTT; cdr3_aa: CASRRTSGRTGELFF; clone_size: few; j_call: TRBJ2-2; v_call: TRBV4-1; d_call: TRBD2
cdr3_nt: TGTGCCAGCAGTGACTCGGCAGGGGCCTCTGGGGCCAACGTCCTGACTTTC; cdr3_aa: CASSDSAGASGANVLTF; clone_size: .; j_call: TRBJ2-6; v_call: TRBV6-4; d_call: .
cdr3_nt: TGTGCCAGCAGCGTGACCCCGGGACAGAACTATGGCTACACCTTC; cdr3_aa: CASSVTPGQNYGYTF; clone_size: .; j_call: TRBJ1-2; v_call: TRBV7-2; d_call: TRBD1
cdr3_nt: TGTGCCAGCAGTTTAACGACAGTGAACTATGGCTACACCTTC; cdr3_aa: CASSLTTVNYGYTF; clone_size: .; j_call: TRBJ1-2; v_call: TRBV28; d_call: .
cdr3_nt: TGTGCCAGCAGCTTAGCGTCTTCCAGGGGGTGGACTGAAGCTTTCTTT; cdr3_aa: CASSLASSRGWTEAFF; clone_size: once; j_call: TRBJ1-1; v_call: TRBV11-2; d_call: TRBD1